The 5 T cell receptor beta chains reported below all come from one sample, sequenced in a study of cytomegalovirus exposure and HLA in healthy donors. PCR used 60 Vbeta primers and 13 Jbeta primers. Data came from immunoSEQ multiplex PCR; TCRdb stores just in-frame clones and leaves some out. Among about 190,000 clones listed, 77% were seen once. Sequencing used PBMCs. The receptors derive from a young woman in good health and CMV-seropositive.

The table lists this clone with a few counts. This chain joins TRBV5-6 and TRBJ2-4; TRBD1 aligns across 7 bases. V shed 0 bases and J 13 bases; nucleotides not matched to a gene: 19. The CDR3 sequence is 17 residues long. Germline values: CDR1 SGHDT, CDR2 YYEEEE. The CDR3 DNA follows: TGTGCCAGCAGCTTGGCACGAAGGGGGCAGGGGTTAGGGGGCCAGTACTTC. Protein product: CASSLARRGQGLGGQYF.

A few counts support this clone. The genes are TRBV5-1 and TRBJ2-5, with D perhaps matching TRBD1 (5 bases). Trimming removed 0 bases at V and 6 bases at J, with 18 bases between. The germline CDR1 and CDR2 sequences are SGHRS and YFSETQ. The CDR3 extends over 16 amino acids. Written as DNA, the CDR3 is TGCGCCAGCAGCTTGGCCCTAGAAGGGGTCAGACAGACCCAGTACTTC. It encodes CASSLALEGVRQTQYF.

CDR3 sequence: CASNLRTSGGETQYF. In DNA form, the CDR3 reads TGTGCCAGTAACCTCAGGACTAGCGGGGGGGAGACCCAGTACTTC. The rearrangement uses TRBV2 and TRBJ2-5; TRBD2 matches 14 bases. Trimming cost V 9 bases and J 5 bases; bases outside gene matches: 8. Germline V gene sequence: CDR1 SNHLY, CDR2 FYNNEI. The CDR3 extends over 15 amino acids.

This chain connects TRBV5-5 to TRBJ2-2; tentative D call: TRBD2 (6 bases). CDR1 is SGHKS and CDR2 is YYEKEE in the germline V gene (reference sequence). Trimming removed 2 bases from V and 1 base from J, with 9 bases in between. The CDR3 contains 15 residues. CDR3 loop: CASSFGTVNTGELFF. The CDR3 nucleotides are TGTGCCAGCAGCTTCGGGACTGTGAACACCGGGGAGCTGTTTTTT.

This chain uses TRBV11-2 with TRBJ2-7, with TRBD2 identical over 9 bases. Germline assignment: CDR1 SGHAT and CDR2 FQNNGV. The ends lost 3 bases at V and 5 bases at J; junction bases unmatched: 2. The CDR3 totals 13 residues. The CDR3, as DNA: TGTGCCAGCAGCTTGGGACTAGCAAACGAGCAGTACTTC. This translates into CASSLGLANEQYF. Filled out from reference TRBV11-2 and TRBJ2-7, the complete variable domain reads EAGVAQSPRYKIIEKRQSVAFWCNPISGHATLYWYQQILGQGPKLLIQFQNNGVVDDSQLPKDRFSAERLKGVDSTLKIQPAKLEDSAVYLCASSLGLANEQYFGPGTRLTVT.